The next 13 T cell receptor beta chains were all read from a single sample in a study of shared clonotypes between healthy human individuals. Only in-frame clones appear in the TCRdb table, and some are missing; sequencing was by immunoSEQ multiplex PCR. The table records about 1.1 million clones, approximately 78% of them present only once. The source material was memory CD4+ T cells from PBMCs. Subset given: CD45RA-negative fraction. The receptors here all came from a man younger than 35 in good health. Some clones in this sample may be carry-over from other donors' samples.

The V call is TRBV4-1, the J call TRBJ2-2; D ambiguous. V was pared by 7 bases and J by 7 bases, with 19 bases between. Germline CDR1 reads MGHRA; CDR2 reads YSYEKL. This CDR3 spans 15 amino acids. The CDR3 DNA reads as TGCGCCAGCAACCGGGCCCTTAGTCGTATCGGGGAGCTGTTTTTT. Translated, it gives CASNRALSRIGELFF.

The CDR3 DNA is TGTGCCAGGGAAACAGGGCCCAGCTCCTACGAGCAGTACTTC. The encoded protein is CARETGPSSYEQYF. The V and J genes are TRBV2 and TRBJ2-7; a possible D gene is TRBD1 (6 bases). CDR3 length: 14 residues. Between the trimmed V and J ends, which lost 9 bases and 0 bases, there was a span of 15 bases. From germline, CDR1 is SNHLY and CDR2 FYNNEI.

The chain carries TRBV28 and TRBJ2-7; TRBD1 aligns across 12 bases. The CDR3 length is 16 residues. The trim removed 6 bases at V and 7 bases at J, leaving 13 bases unmatched. Per the germline V gene, CDR1 is MDHEN and CDR2 is SYDVKM. The CDR3 nucleotides are TGTGCCAGCAGCCCTTCCCGGGACAGGGGGCGTCGGGAGCAGTACTTC. Translating it yields CASSPSRDRGRREQYF.

V and J are TRBV7-2 and TRBJ2-5, with TRBD1 identical over 8 bases. The V and J ends lost 8 bases and 2 bases, in that order; junction bases with no gene match: 10. Germline lookup yields CDR1 SGHTA and CDR2 FQGNSA. CDR3 length equals 15 residues. CDR3 in amino acids: CASSADRVEQETQYF. CDR3 coding DNA: TGTGCCAGCTCCGCGGACAGGGTGGAGCAAGAGACCCAGTACTTC.

J is TRBJ1-1 and V is TRBV28; TRBD1 might be the D (6 bases). CDR1 is MDHEN and CDR2 is SYDVKM in the germline V gene. The CDR3 extends over 16 amino acids. V shed 6 bases and J shed 7 bases, with 24 bases lying between them. The CDR3 DNA reads TGTGCCAGCAGACCACCTCTGAGTTGGGGGGCGGGTGAAGCTTTCTTT. This codes for CASRPPLSWGAGEAFF.

The chain couples TRBV29-1 to TRBJ2-1, with 11 bases lining up with TRBD2. The germline CDR1 and CDR2 sequences are SQVTM and ANQGSEA. The CDR3 has 13 amino acids. The V gene end was trimmed by 6 bases and the J gene end by 4 bases; junction bases not matched to a gene: 2. CDR3: CSVRTSGYNEQFF. The CDR3 coding sequence is TGCAGCGTCAGGACTAGCGGGTACAATGAGCAGTTCTTC.

The chain recombines TRBV7-9 with TRBJ1-5; D is uncertain. CDR1 is SEHNR and CDR2 is FQNEAQ in the germline V gene (reference sequence). The CDR3 totals 13 residues. The germline V and J ends were trimmed by 5 bases and 10 bases, with 15 bases remaining between them. The DNA of the CDR3 is TGTGCCAGCAGCCCTGATATAAACGTACCCCAGCATTTT. This encodes CASSPDINVPQHF.

The genes are TRBV2 and TRBJ2-5; possible D gene TRBD2, 6 bases. CDR1 SNHLY and CDR2 FYNNEI come from the germline V gene. V was trimmed by 8 bases and J by 5 bases, leaving 12 bases between them. The CDR3 has 12 amino acids. This CDR3 reads CASRYGGETQYF. DNA for the CDR3: TGTGCCAGCCGATATGGAGGGGAGACCCAGTACTTC.

This sequence joins TRBV7-2 and TRBJ1-6; D remains ambiguous. The CDR3 length is 15 residues. CDR1 is SGHTA and CDR2 is FQGNSA in the germline V gene. V was shortened by 1 base and J by 7 bases, with 11 bases between the two germline ends. CDR3 nucleotides: TGTGCCAGCAGCTTAGAACGTCGGGGAAATTCACCCCTCCACTTT. This translates into CASSLERRGNSPLHF.

V is TRBV6-5 and J is TRBJ2-1; 8 bases are shared with TRBD2. CDR1 MNHEY and CDR2 SVGAGI come from the germline V gene. The CDR3 extends over 13 amino acids. Unmatched junction bases numbered 5, after V lost 9 bases and J lost 4 bases. The CDR3 loop reads CARGSGRYNEQFF. CDR3 nucleotide sequence: TGTGCCAGGGGAAGCGGGAGATACAATGAGCAGTTCTTC.

The chain combines TRBV5-4 with TRBJ1-2; the match to TRBD1 covers 8 bases. In germline, CDR1 is SGHNT, CDR2 YYREEE (reference sequence). V trimming: 5 bases; J trimming: 1 base; junction bases outside the gene matches: 7. The CDR3 runs 15 residues. In DNA form, the CDR3 reads TGTGCCAGCAGGGCCGGGACAGGAGATAACTATGGCTACACCTTC. Encoded protein: CASRAGTGDNYGYTF.

This clone appeared once. The chain has TRBV13 and TRBJ1-3; weak D call: TRBD1 (5 bases). The CDR3 loop spans 14 amino acids. Germline CDR1 and CDR2: PRHDT and FYEKMQ (reference sequence). V lost 10 bases to trimming and J lost 0 bases, with 13 bases between them. The chain's CDR3 is CATRRRGSGNTIYF. CDR3 DNA: TGTGCCACCCGACGGAGGGGCTCTGGAAACACCATATATTTT.

The chain employs TRBV6-5 and TRBJ1-2; no definite D call. The CDR3 runs 13 residues. Looked up from germline, CDR1 is MNHEY and CDR2 is SVGAGI. The V end lost 5 bases, the J end lost 3 bases, and 10 bases lay between the germline ends. The CDR3 sequence is CASSKDAYYGYTF. CDR3 DNA sequence: TGTGCCAGCAGTAAAGACGCGTACTATGGCTACACCTTC.